Listed here is a single T cell receptor beta chain. Recruitment covered roughly 22 US areas and drew participants whose ages spanned about 18 to 100 years. Allocation to cohorts depended on clinical history reported by the participants. Cohort 3 recovered donors had two negative PCRs, clearance, or symptom resolution. V dropped 5 bases and J dropped 7 bases, with 12 bases sitting between them. Germline-derived CDR1 and CDR2 are SEHNR and FQNEAQ (reference sequence). There are 13 residues in the CDR3. The sample belongs to a study of blood T cell repertoires in COVID-19. Looking at the study overall: The United States, Italy and Spain provided the acute and convalescent COVID-19 samples.

Generated by immunoSEQ multiplex PCR, the TCRdb table keeps only in-frame clones and is missing some. The data contain around 280,000 clones, roughly 89% of them singletons. The origin of this receptor is a woman aged 40-49 years who had recovered from COVID-19. The specimen sequenced was PBMCs or T cells enriched from blood (not recorded which). V is TRBV7-9 and J is TRBJ1-5; D may be TRBD1 (5 bases). The CDR3: CASSAGQGQPQHF. CDR3 nucleotides: TGTGCCAGCAGCGCGGGGCAGGGACAGCCCCAGCATTTT.